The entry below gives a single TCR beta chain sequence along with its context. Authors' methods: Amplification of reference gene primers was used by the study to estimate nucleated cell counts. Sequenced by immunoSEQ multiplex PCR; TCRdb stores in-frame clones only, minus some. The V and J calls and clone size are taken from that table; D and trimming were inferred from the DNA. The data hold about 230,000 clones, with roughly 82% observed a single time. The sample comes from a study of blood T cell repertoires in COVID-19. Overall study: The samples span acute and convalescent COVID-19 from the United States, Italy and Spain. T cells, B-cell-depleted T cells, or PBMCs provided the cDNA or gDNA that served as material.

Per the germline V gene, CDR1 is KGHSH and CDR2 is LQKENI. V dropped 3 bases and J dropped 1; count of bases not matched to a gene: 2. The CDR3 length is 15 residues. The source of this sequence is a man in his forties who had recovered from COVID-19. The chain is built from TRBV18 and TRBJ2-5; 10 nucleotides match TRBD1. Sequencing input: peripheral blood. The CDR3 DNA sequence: TGTGCCAGCTCACCTGGGACAGGGGCCCAAGAGACCCAGTACTTC. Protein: CASSPGTGAQETQYF.